One sample yielded the 12 T cell receptor beta chains listed below, sequenced in a study of lymphopenia after photon versus proton radiotherapy (dated by TCRdb to the late 2010s). The protocol used for the library was the immunoSEQ multiplex PCR assay. Not all clones reach the TCRdb copy of this immuneACCESS table, which keeps in-frame sequences only. Checked studies attribute under half of the gap to unresolved V genes and leave the rest unexplained. The sample yields more than 60,000 clones; 70% to 90% were counted once. The ten largest clonotypes hold about 2.5% of the sample. This specimen consisted of peripheral blood, obtained from a patient treated with photon-based radiotherapy. Source of these receptors: a man aged 35 to 55 with gastric cancer.

This sequence joins TRBV6-5 and TRBJ2-5; D is uncertain. Germline lookup yields CDR1 MNHEY and CDR2 SVGAGI. Trimming pared 5 bases from V and 0 bases from J, leaving 7 bases between. The CDR3 is 13 amino acids. CDR3 sequence (DNA): TGTGCCAGCAGTAGGGTCAACCAAGAGACCCAGTACTTC. The encoded protein is CASSRVNQETQYF.

The CDR3 reads CAWQGQGIEKLFF. As DNA, the CDR3 is TGTGCCTGGCAGGGACAGGGCATTGAAAAACTGTTTTTT. The chain is built from TRBV30 and TRBJ1-4, with 9 bases lining up with TRBD1. The germline gives CDR1 GTSNPN, CDR2 SVGIG (reference sequence). The CDR3 sequence is 13 residues long. J lost 7 bases, V lost 5 bases, and 5 bases had no gene match.

The chain recombines TRBV19 with TRBJ2-2; no clear D gene. The CDR3 is 14 amino acids. Germline CDR1 reads LNHDA; CDR2 reads SQIVND (reference sequence). V lost 4 bases and J 8 bases, leaving 14 bases between the germline ends. CDR3 residues: CASSTNPGPGELFF. The CDR3 DNA follows: TGTGCCAGTAGTACCAACCCTGGCCCAGGGGAGCTGTTTTTT. The variable domain in full, with the rest retrieved from reference TRBV19 and TRBJ2-2, is DGGITQSPKYLFRKEGQNVTLSCEQNLNHDAMYWYRQDPGQGLRLIYYSQIVNDFQKGDIAEGYSVSREKKESFPLTVTSAQKNPTAFYLCASSTNPGPGELFFGEGSRLTVL.

The V and J genes are TRBV5-6 and TRBJ1-6; possible D gene TRBD1, 5 bases. The CDR3 contains 15 residues. Germline V gives CDR1 SGHDT, CDR2 YYEEEE. Trimming stripped 9 bases from V and 0 bases from J, with 13 bases between. CDR3 DNA sequence: TGTGCCACCACCCACGGGACCTCCTATAATTCACCCCTCCACTTT. Its protein is CATTHGTSYNSPLHF.

The V and J genes are TRBV4-2 and TRBJ1-1; TRBD1 might be the D (6 bases). The CDR3 has 14 amino acids. The germline V gene encodes CDR1 LGHNA and CDR2 YNFKEQ. V was pared by 0 bases and J by 7 bases, with 12 bases between. DNA for the CDR3: TGTGCCAGCAGCCAAGATCGGGGGCGACGTGAAGCTTTCTTT. Translation: CASSQDRGRREAFF.

A remark on this clone: The sample holds other DNA sequences that translate to the same CDR3. The rearrangement uses TRBV13 and TRBJ2-3; possibly TRBD2 for D (6 bases). This CDR3 is 15 amino acids long. The germline gives CDR1 PRHDT, CDR2 FYEKMQ (reference sequence). V lost 5 bases, J lost 0 bases, and 12 bases lay in between. This chain's CDR3 is CASSLRDSSTDTQYF. CDR3 bases: TGTGCCAGCAGCCTCCGGGACTCAAGCACAGATACGCAGTATTTT.

In the case of this clone: The sample holds other DNA sequences that translate to the same CDR3. V gene TRBV7-2 combines with J gene TRBJ2-3; no clear D gene. The CDR3 length is 14 residues. Trimming removed 5 bases from V and 0 bases from J, with 9 bases in between. Germline V CDR1 and CDR2: SGHTA, FQGNSA. CDR3 loop: CASSPDSSTDTQYF. Here the CDR3 DNA reads TGTGCCAGCAGCCCCGACTCTAGCACAGATACGCAGTATTTT.

This chain links TRBV28 with TRBJ2-7; D is unresolved. The CDR3 totals 15 residues. The germline V and J ends were trimmed by 1 base and 4 bases, with 14 bases remaining between them. Germline assignment: CDR1 MDHEN and CDR2 SYDVKM. In DNA form, the CDR3 reads TGTGCCAGCAGTTTATCCGGCGCAGGCCGGTACGAGCAGTACTTC. It translates to CASSLSGAGRYEQYF.

The DNA for the CDR3 is TGTGCCACCAGCAGAGAGGCAGCTTCGAACACTGAAGCTTTCTTT. This encodes CATSREAASNTEAFF. The J gene is TRBJ1-1, the V gene TRBV15, with D uncertain. Germline CDR1 is LNHNV and CDR2 is YYDKDF (reference sequence). The CDR3 totals 15 residues. V shed 0 bases and J shed 1 base, with 9 bases lying between them.

J is TRBJ1-2 and V is TRBV29-1; D is uncertain. The CDR3 extends over 11 amino acids. Germline CDR1 is SQVTM and CDR2 is ANQGSEA. Trimming shortened V by 5 bases and J by 4 bases, and 8 bases separated the two germline ends. DNA for the CDR3: TGCAGCGTTCCAGAGCCCTATGGCTACACCTTC. Protein: CSVPEPYGYTF.

The rearrangement joins TRBV20-1 to TRBJ2-1; no definite D call. This CDR3 is 11 amino acids long. Germline CDR1 is DFQATT and CDR2 is SNEGSKA (reference sequence). V was shortened by 6 bases and J by 7 bases, with 10 bases between the two germline ends. This chain's CDR3 is CSARWVNEQFF. The CDR3 DNA reads TGCAGTGCCCGCTGGGTTAATGAGCAGTTCTTC.

The J gene is TRBJ2-3, the V gene TRBV14; TRBD2 might be the D (7 bases). In germline, CDR1 is SGHDN, CDR2 FVKESK. Trimming stripped 5 bases from V and 2 bases from J, with 14 bases between. The CDR3 contains 15 residues. CDR3 sequence: CASSSQRGATDTQYF. The DNA of the CDR3 is TGTGCCAGCAGCTCCCAACGGGGGGCCACAGATACGCAGTATTTT.